A single T cell receptor beta chain is shown here with its context. This clone's antigen is unknown. The entry originates in a study of T cells expressing NK-cell markers (TCRdb year 2020). Looking at the study overall: TCR beta-chain repertoires were profiled in sorted CD3+CD56+NKG2C+, CD3+CD56+NKG2C- and CD3+CD56-NKG2C+ T-cell subsets from several donors. Among the eight sequenced donors, only one was HCMV-seronegative, while the other seven were HCMV-seropositive. Sequencing of the libraries produced 2 x 150 bp reads on Illumina HiSeq 2000/2500, MiSeq or NextSeq. All eight donors whose samples were sequenced were randomly selected healthy volunteers, three of them men and five women. Broader findings and caveats from the paper: Those dominant clonotypes were again the most abundant among CD3+CD56-NKG2C+ cells in a few donors, at about 28.3-65%. In five to seven donors, the dominant CD3+CD56+NKG2C+ clonotypes were among the top 10 CD8+ clonotypes and accounted for roughly 1.0-8% of CD8+ T cells. It remained unclear whether the expanded NKG2C-expressing T cell clones were specific for HCMV antigens.

HCMV serostatus was determined by detecting HCMV-specific IgG in serum with a commercial ELISA kit. Ficoll density gradient centrifugation was used to isolate peripheral blood mononuclear cells from blood. TCRdb lists the instrument as Illumina HiSeq 2000. The TCR beta cDNA libraries were made using 5'RACE template switching, a step that added both a universal primer site and unique molecular identifiers. Priming for cDNA synthesis came from the TCR beta constant segment, and two successive PCR amplification steps followed. Turning to the authors' computational methods: MIGEC was used to demultiplex reads and group reads by UMI, and MiTCR was used to assemble and quantify clonotypes. Only TCR cDNA sequences supported by at least two reads were kept to exclude erroneous sequences. The tcR package was used for downstream repertoire analysis, with clonotypes matched between fractions based on CDR3 nucleotide sequence plus V segment. VDJmatch was used to annotate antigen specificity against VDJdb, with one amino acid substitution in CDR3 permitted. Each entry corresponds to one CDR3 protein sequence from reads that TCRdb reprocessed, and DNA is not given. The V and J calls follow TCRdb's processing rather than the paper's. The sample table on file contains approximately 440,000 distinct CDR3 sequences. 1.4% of the sample is held by the ten biggest clonotypes.

Counted from cysteine to phenylalanine, this CDR3 has 18 amino acids. No DNA is given. The sequence was collected from a woman aged 45 to 65 in good health. Donor details come from another sample of the same person, matched by shared clones. The rearranged chain carries TRBV12-3 or TRBV12-4 and TRBJ1-6; the TRBD1 assignment by TCRdb is unverifiable without DNA. The specimen was blood T cells: a sorted CD56 or NKG2C T cell subset, CD4+ or CD8+ T cells, or bulk PBMC T cells (not recorded which). The CDR3 amino acid sequence is: CASSRQGWRRSYNSPLHF.